This T cell receptor (beta chain) was observed in a study of T cells in localized non-small cell lung cancer. Unmatched junction bases numbered 5, after V lost 3 bases and J lost 3 bases. The CDR3 has 14 amino acids. Germline V gives CDR1 KGHSH, CDR2 LQKENI. Here immunoSEQ multiplex PCR was the method, and the copy in TCRdb shows in-frame clones only, minus some. The sample shows 2,200 or so clones, approximately 37% of them seen only once. By frequency in the sample, this clone is hyperexpanded (1% or more). V and J are TRBV18 and TRBJ2-7; 7 bases are shared with TRBD1. This sequence was found in an older female donor with stage I lung adenocarcinoma. The source was lung tumor tissue, collected before any cancer treatment. DNA of the CDR3: TGTGCCAGCTCACCGCAAGGGACAGTCTACGAGCAGTACTTC. It yields the protein CASSPQGTVYEQYF.